The 16 T cell receptor beta chains below all came from one sample that was sequenced in a study of PD-1 blockade in classical Hodgkin lymphoma. Exposure to brentuximab vedotin varied, and each patient had relapsed following autologous stem cell transplantation. This table comes from immunoSEQ multiplex PCR, and its TCRdb copy is limited to in-frame clones, with some not included. The sample has more than 40,000 clones, roughly three quarters seen once. This specimen consisted of peripheral blood mononuclear cells (PBMCs), obtained before the second cycle of nivolumab. The origin of the receptors is a human donor with classical Hodgkin lymphoma.

The CDR3 bases are TGTGCCATCAGTGATAAGGGAAACACTGAAGCTTTCTTT. Translation gives CAISDKGNTEAFF. This chain uses TRBV10-3 with TRBJ1-1; D remains ambiguous. V shed 3 bases and J shed 2 bases, with 7 bases lying between them. The CDR3 contains 13 residues. Germline V CDR1 and CDR2: ENHRY, SYGVKD.

This chain connects TRBV4-3 to TRBJ1-5; D may be TRBD1 (5 bases). Trimming pared 8 bases from V and 2 bases from J, leaving 10 bases between. The germline V gene encodes CDR1 LGHNA and CDR2 YSLEER. This CDR3 comprises 13 residues. This CDR3 is CASGTRGNQPQHF. CDR3 DNA: TGCGCCAGCGGAACCAGGGGCAATCAGCCCCAGCATTTT.

CDR3 loop: CASSYRTGKNQPQHF. CDR3 sequence (DNA): TGTGCCAGCAGTTACCGGACAGGGAAGAATCAGCCCCAGCATTTT. This chain joins TRBV6-5 and TRBJ1-5; 8 bases match TRBD1. The CDR3 covers 15 residues. Germline CDR1 reads MNHEY; CDR2 reads SVGAGI. J lost 4 bases, V lost 2 bases, and 4 bases had no gene match.

The chain uses TRBV29-1 and TRBJ1-2; 9 positions match TRBD1. Trimming took 4 bases from V and 8 from J; bases not matched to a gene: 5. Germline-derived CDR1 and CDR2 are SQVTM and ANQGSEA. CDR3 length: 12 residues. Here the CDR3 reads CSVGQGVYGYTF. CDR3 nucleotides: TGCAGCGTTGGACAGGGGGTTTACGGCTACACCTTC.

This chain links TRBV28 with TRBJ2-4; D ambiguous. Germline V gene lookup returns CDR1 MDHEN and CDR2 SYDVKM. The CDR3 runs to 15 residues. Trimming took off 2 bases at V and 1 base at J, with 9 bases between the two ends. This CDR3 is CASSLSGRAKNIQYF. The CDR3 region has the DNA TGTGCCAGCAGTTTAAGTGGCAGGGCCAAAAACATTCAGTACTTC.

The rearrangement links TRBV27 to TRBJ2-7; D remains unclear. Trimming took off 8 bases at V and 0 bases at J, with 14 bases between the two ends. The germline V gene encodes CDR1 MNHEY and CDR2 SMNVEV (reference sequence). There are 14 residues in the CDR3. The CDR3 DNA is TGTGCCAGCGGGTGGGCAGGAAGCTCCTACGAGCAGTACTTC. Encoded protein: CASGWAGSSYEQYF.

This chain connects TRBV19 to TRBJ1-1, with D hard to call. V gave up 1 base and J gave up 0 bases, with 6 bases separating them. In germline, CDR1 is LNHDA, CDR2 SQIVND (reference sequence). The CDR3 spans 14 residues. CDR3 sequence (DNA): TGTGCCAGTAGTATAGGCAACATGAACACTGAAGCTTTCTTT. Translation: CASSIGNMNTEAFF.

This clone was found many times. V usage is TRBV7-2 and J usage is TRBJ2-7, with 10 bases lining up with TRBD2. The CDR3 length is 14 residues. V lost 5 bases and J lost 3; bases outside the gene matches: 4. Per the germline V gene, CDR1 is SGHTA and CDR2 is FQGNSA. The CDR3 is CASSQLAGLYEQYF. Written as DNA, the CDR3 is TGTGCCAGCAGCCAACTAGCGGGGCTCTACGAGCAGTACTTC.

This chain links TRBV6-5 with TRBJ2-7; D is undetermined. With 6 bases removed from V and 2 bases from J, the gap between germline ends came to 8 bases. Germline V CDR1 and CDR2: MNHEY, SVGAGI. The CDR3 has 12 amino acids. This CDR3 reads CASRYGAYEQYF. CDR3 DNA: TGTGCCAGCAGATATGGAGCCTACGAGCAGTACTTC.

The rearrangement links TRBV18 to TRBJ1-1; D gene uncertain. Germline loops: CDR1 KGHSH, CDR2 LQKENI. CDR3 length equals 15 residues. The V end lost 3 bases, the J end lost 4 bases, and 15 bases lay between the germline ends. CDR3 loop: CASSPNGRVATEAFF. The CDR3 region has the DNA TGTGCCAGCTCACCCAACGGGAGAGTGGCCACTGAAGCTTTCTTT.

V gene TRBV27 combines with J gene TRBJ2-6; D remains unclear. Germline values: CDR1 MNHEY, CDR2 SMNVEV (reference sequence). V lost 5 bases to trimming and J lost 2 bases, with 7 bases between them. There are 14 residues in the CDR3. The CDR3 nucleotides read TGTGCCAGCAGTCAATTAACTGGGGCCAACGTCCTGACTTTC. Amino acid sequence: CASSQLTGANVLTF.

This sequence joins TRBV9 and TRBJ1-6; 11 nucleotides match TRBD1. The germline V gene has CDR1 SGDLS and CDR2 YYNGEE. With V trimmed by 4 bases and J by 13 bases, 10 bases remained unmatched. This CDR3 region has 15 residues. CDR3 in DNA: TGTGCCAGCAGCCCTGGACAGGGGGCGAATCCTCCCCTCCACTTT. Translating gives CASSPGQGANPPLHF.

The gene calls are TRBV29-1 and TRBJ1-3; D is undetermined. The CDR3 is 13 amino acids. Trimming removed 7 bases from V and 0 bases from J, with 10 bases in between. Per germline, CDR1 SQVTM and CDR2 ANQGSEA. CDR3 coding DNA: TGCAGCGGCCGACCGTCCTCTGGAAACACCATATATTTT. It translates to CSGRPSSGNTIYF.

The V and J genes are TRBV21-1 and TRBJ2-7; the D call of TRBD2 is as the table states it, not checked on the DNA. TRBV21-1 is a pseudogene locus. This CDR3 region has 13 residues. CDR3 in DNA: TGTGCCAGCAGCAAAGGGGGGGGCTACGAGCAGTACTTC. Translation: CASSKGGGYEQYF.

The chain recombines TRBV27 with TRBJ1-2; D call uncertain. Germline loops: CDR1 MNHEY, CDR2 SMNVEV (reference sequence). This CDR3 is 13 amino acids long. V lost 6 bases and J 7 bases, leaving 15 bases between the germline ends. CDR3 nucleotide sequence: TGTGCCAGCAGCGCCGCCGGCGGGATTGGCTACACCTTC. This sequence encodes CASSAAGGIGYTF.

V gene TRBV7-2 combines with J gene TRBJ2-5; D is unclear. The end of the DNA is better explained by TRBJ2-7, so the J call may be wrong. Per the germline V gene, CDR1 is SGHTA and CDR2 is FQGNSA. The CDR3 is 11 amino acids. The CDR3 loop reads CASGTGFEQYF. Written as DNA, the CDR3 is TGTGCCAGCGGTACCGGGTTCGAGCAGTACTTC.